This T cell receptor (delta chain) was retrieved from a study of Vδ1+ human thymocytes. By sample share, this clone is medium-sized. The antigen remains undetermined. Sorted Vdelta1+ thymocytes were roughly 96% to 99.6% pure. Extracted RNA was reverse transcribed into cDNA. The CDR3 regions were amplified by multiplex PCR from V-gene primers to a constant-region primer. TCRdb called clones from the multiplex PCR reads again using CATT. The repertoire has some 23,000 delta-chain clones, over 25% of them found once; the top ten carry around 1.6%. Overall study results and limits: TRD repertoires were essentially private, unlike widely shared TRG clonotypes. The authors advised highly purified populations and single-cell validation. Thymic TRG and TRD repertoires appeared highly polyclonal, with Gaussian CDR3 length distributions. Approximately 20% of thymic delta-chain sequences were Vdelta2, with few Vdelta3, unlike blood Vdelta1+ controls.

Trimming at V came to 1 base and at J to 0 bases, leaving 17 bases not matched to a gene. CDR3 length: 20 residues. The germline V gene encodes CDR1 TSWWSYY and CDR2 QGS. Sequenced: Vdelta1+ gamma-delta thymocytes from the thymus. Subset indicated: FACS-sorted CD3+ TCRalphabeta- TCRVdelta1+ TCRVdelta2- thymocytes. The TCR was taken from a boy less than two years old who had congenital heart surgery. The chain is built from TRDV1 and TRDJ1; TRDD3 aligns across 7 bases. The CDR3 DNA is TGTGCTCTTGGGGAACAACCTTTTGGGGGACCATGGTTGTACACCGATAAACTCATCTTT. Protein: CALGEQPFGGPWLYTDKLIF.